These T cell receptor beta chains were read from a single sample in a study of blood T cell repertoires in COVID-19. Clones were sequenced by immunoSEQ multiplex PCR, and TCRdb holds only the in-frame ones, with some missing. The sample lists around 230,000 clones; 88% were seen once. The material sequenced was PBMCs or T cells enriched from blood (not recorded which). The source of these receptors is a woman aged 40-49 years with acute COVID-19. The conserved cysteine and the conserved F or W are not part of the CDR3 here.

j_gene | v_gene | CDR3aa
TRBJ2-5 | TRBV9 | ASSVGLAGGLQETQY
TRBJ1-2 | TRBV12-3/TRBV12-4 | ASSSRQGYT
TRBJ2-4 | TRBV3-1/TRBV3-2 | ASSPGLAGGPRDIQY
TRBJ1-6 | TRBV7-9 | ASSPSSYNSPLH
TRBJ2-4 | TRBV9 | ASSAPGGGENIQY
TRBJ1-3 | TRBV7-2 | ASSEGQALTIY
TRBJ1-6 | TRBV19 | ASKRQETNSPLH
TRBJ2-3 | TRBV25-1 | ASSEFGLNTQY
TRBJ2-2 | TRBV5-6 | ASSLAGGGVGELF
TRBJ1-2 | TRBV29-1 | SAGKGAPLPESYT
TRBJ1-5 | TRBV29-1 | SVERGPDQPQH
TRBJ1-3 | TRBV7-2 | ASSFPGYGGNTIY
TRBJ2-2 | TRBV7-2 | ASSRQGMNTGELF
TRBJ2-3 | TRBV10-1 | ASSAVQRGAKDTQY
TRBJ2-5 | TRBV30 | AWQRGQETQY
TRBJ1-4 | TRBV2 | ASSDAVIRGGKLF
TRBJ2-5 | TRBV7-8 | ASRTGRDRETQY
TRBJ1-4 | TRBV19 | ASSTLWDSATNEKLF
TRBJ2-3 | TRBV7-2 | ASSPPGLAGGTDTQY
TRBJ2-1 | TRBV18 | ASSPTGLAINEQF
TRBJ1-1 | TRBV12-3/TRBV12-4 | ASSLRLNTEAF
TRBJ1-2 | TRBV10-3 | AISESAQLNGYT
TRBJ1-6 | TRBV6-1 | ASSEVQGNSPLH
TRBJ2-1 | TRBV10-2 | ASSESGQGAGRTLYNEQF
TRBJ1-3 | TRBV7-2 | ASSPRQGSLVY
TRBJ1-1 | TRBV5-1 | ASSDQGAPNTEAF
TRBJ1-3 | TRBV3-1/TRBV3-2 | ASRPPPGNTIY
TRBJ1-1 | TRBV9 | ASSEGQGGAF
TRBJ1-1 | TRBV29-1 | SVLTGLNTEAF
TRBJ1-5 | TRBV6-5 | ASSWGGGGNQPQH
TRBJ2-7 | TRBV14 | ASSQNSGYTYEQY
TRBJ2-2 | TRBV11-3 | ASSSDITGELF
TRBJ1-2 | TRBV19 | ASSLGVRGSGYT
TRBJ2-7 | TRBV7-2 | ASSLGSGGTAWGQY
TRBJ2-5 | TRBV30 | AWTQAPKETQY
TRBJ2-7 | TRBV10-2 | ASSESRQGDEQY
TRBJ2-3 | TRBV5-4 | ASSRSGGDTQY
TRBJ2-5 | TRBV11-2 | ASSWGYQETQY
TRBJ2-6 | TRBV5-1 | ASSLGQSSGANVLT
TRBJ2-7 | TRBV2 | ASSLTGGPNPYEQY
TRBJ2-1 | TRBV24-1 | ATSDSLGGTGGADEQF
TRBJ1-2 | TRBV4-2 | ASSQDPRGREGYT
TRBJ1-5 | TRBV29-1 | SVDTGRGQPQH
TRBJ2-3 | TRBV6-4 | ASSDEGISDTQY
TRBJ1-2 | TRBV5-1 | ASSLAQGSYGYT
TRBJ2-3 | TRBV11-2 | ASSRLNAGGPSTDTQY
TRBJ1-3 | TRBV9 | ASSPALGVNSGNTIY
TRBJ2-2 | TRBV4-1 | ASSRVGRGANTGELF